The clone carrying this T cell receptor (beta chain) was detected a few times. The antigen is not known. The entry originates in a study of CD8+ T cells in alopecia areata. Study observations and caveats: For lesional scalp, especially alopecia totalis/universalis, clonality was higher than in normal scalp.

Germline CDR1 and CDR2: MGHRA and YSYEKL. The CDR3 consists of 17 residues. Trimming cost V 2 bases and J 0 bases, with 11 bases left between them. Extracted RNA was reverse transcribed, and the resulting cDNA served as sequencing template. Generated by immunoSEQ multiplex PCR, the TCRdb table keeps only in-frame clones and is missing some. The data show around 100,000 clones, approximately 51% seen once. The treatment is: oral pan-JAK inhibitor, 5-10 mg twice daily. The sequencing used CD4+ T cells sorted from blood, collected at week 24, from a patient treated with tofacitinib. This receptor was taken from a human donor with alopecia areata. This chain connects TRBV4-1 to TRBJ2-6; tentatively, D is TRBD1 or TRBD2 (5 bases each). CDR3 coding DNA: TGCGCCAGCAGCCAACCGGGACGGAGCTCTGGGGCCAACGTCCTGACTTTC. Its protein product is CASSQPGRSSGANVLTF.